These 20 T cell receptor beta chains share one sample of origin, sequenced in a study of blood T cell repertoires in COVID-19 (dated by TCRdb to the early 2020s). The library came from the immunoSEQ multiplex PCR assay. TCRdb retrieved this table from immuneACCESS and kept in-frame rearrangements only. Not all clones are present; in checked studies, unresolved V genes account for under half, and no reason is known for the remainder. The sample records approximately 130,000 clones, 81% of which are singletons. The ten biggest clones cover approximately 8.7% of the sample. The sequenced sample consisted of peripheral blood. The origin of the receptors is a woman aged 55-70 years with active or convalescent COVID-19.

V usage is TRBV28 and J usage is TRBJ2-2; the D gene is possibly TRBD1 (6 bases). V was shortened by 4 bases and J by 1 base, with 10 bases between the two germline ends. Germline-derived CDR1 and CDR2 are MDHEN and SYDVKM. The CDR3 runs 15 residues. The CDR3 is CASSYGTQNTGELFF. Here the CDR3 DNA reads TGTGCCAGCAGTTACGGGACACAGAACACCGGGGAGCTGTTTTTT.

The J gene is TRBJ2-1, the V gene TRBV19; TRBD2 matches 12 bases. This CDR3 region has 15 residues. V was pared by 7 bases and J by 7 bases, with 8 bases of the junction left unmatched. The V gene's germline CDR1 is LNHDA and CDR2 SQIVND (reference sequence). The CDR3 nucleotides read TGTGCCAGTATACGGACTAGCGGGACCCAAAATGAGCAGTTCTTC. It codes for CASIRTSGTQNEQFF.

V gene TRBV24-1 combines with J gene TRBJ2-7, with D possibly TRBD1 on 6 matching bases. The CDR3 runs 16 residues. V was trimmed by 7 bases and J by 6 bases, leaving 24 bases between them. CDR1 and CDR2 (germline): KGHDR, SFDVKD. CDR3 sequence: CATSPSPGHLSTEQYV. DNA of the CDR3: TGTGCCACCAGCCCTTCCCCGGGACACTTATCCACCGAGCAGTACGTC.

This rearrangement joins TRBV20-1 to TRBJ2-1; the D is unclear. The CDR3 has 11 amino acids. Germline-derived CDR1 and CDR2 are DFQATT and SNEGSKA (reference sequence). Trimming shortened V by 8 bases and J by 8 bases, and 13 bases separated the two germline ends. The DNA of the CDR3 is TGCAGTCCCTCCGTCGCAGATGAGCAGTTCTTC. Translation: CSPSVADEQFF.

The chain has TRBV24-1 and TRBJ2-4, with a weak D call TRBD1 (6 bases). The CDR3 runs 17 residues. Germline CDR1 is KGHDR and CDR2 is SFDVKD. V was clipped by 5 bases and J by 2 bases, with 18 bases between them. The DNA for the CDR3 is TGTGCCACCAGTGTTCCTTTGGGACAATCAACCAAAAACATTCAGTACTTC. Translation: CATSVPLGQSTKNIQYF.

The chain uses TRBV6-5 and TRBJ2-7, with 7 nucleotides matching TRBD2. Germline V lookup: CDR1 MNHEY, CDR2 SVGAGI. J was trimmed by 4 bases and V by 0 bases; bases with no gene match: 6. This CDR3 contains 15 residues. The DNA for the CDR3 is TGTGCCAGCAGTTACTCGGGGACTAATCCTTACGAGCAGTACTTC. Its translation is CASSYSGTNPYEQYF.

The chain has TRBV5-1 and TRBJ1-1; the match to TRBD1 covers 9 bases. Germline V CDR1 and CDR2: SGHRS, YFSETQ. V lost 3 bases and J lost 7; bases outside the gene matches: 4. The CDR3 loop spans 13 amino acids. Here the CDR3 reads CASSSTGGGEAFF. CDR3 nucleotides: TGCGCCAGCAGCTCTACAGGGGGCGGTGAAGCTTTCTTT.

The chain has TRBV29-1 and TRBJ1-3, with D perhaps TRBD1 (5 bases). Trimming pared 6 bases from V and 2 bases from J, leaving 20 bases between. This CDR3 has 16 amino acids. CDR1 and CDR2 (germline): SQVTM, ANQGSEA. The CDR3 DNA reads as TGCAGCGTCCTCCCGTCCTCGGGGGGAGCTGGAAACACCATATATTTT. It translates to CSVLPSSGGAGNTIYF.

The rearrangement links TRBV7-2 to TRBJ2-5, with 12 nucleotides matching TRBD2. This CDR3 is built from 17 residues. J gave up 4 bases and V 6 bases, and 12 bases lay outside the gene matches. Looked up from germline, CDR1 is SGHTA and CDR2 is FQGNSA. Here the CDR3 DNA reads TGTGCCAGCAGGAGGGGGGGACGGACTAGCGGGGCAGAGACCCAGTACTTC. Amino acids: CASRRGGRTSGAETQYF.

This clone was detected only a few times. CDR3 region: CASSYSGAGGKETQYF. The CDR3 nucleotides read TGTGCCAGCAGTTACTCCGGGGCAGGGGGCAAGGAGACCCAGTACTTC. The V call is TRBV27, the J call TRBJ2-5; 8 positions match TRBD1. J was trimmed by 5 bases and V by 4 bases; bases with no gene match: 12. Germline V gene sequence: CDR1 MNHEY, CDR2 SMNVEV (reference sequence). This CDR3 has 16 residues.

The chain is built from TRBV10-1 and TRBJ2-2, with D perhaps matching TRBD1 (7 bases). Germline CDR1 is WNHNN and CDR2 is SYGVQD (reference sequence). CDR3 length: 13 residues. The V end was cut by 8 bases, the J end by 3 bases, with 10 bases between. CDR3 in amino acids: CASRRGHTGELFF. In DNA, the CDR3 is TGCGCCAGCCGGAGGGGGCACACCGGGGAGCTGTTTTTT.

CDR3 sequence: CASSLDRVRAFF. The CDR3 DNA sequence: TGTGCCAGCAGTCTCGACAGGGTTAGAGCTTTCTTT. The chain recombines TRBV6-5 with TRBJ1-1; 7 bases are shared with TRBD1. CDR3 length: 12 amino acids. In germline, CDR1 is MNHEY, CDR2 SVGAGI. The V gene end was trimmed by 5 bases and the J gene end by 10 bases; junction bases not matched to a gene: 7.

V usage is TRBV27 and J usage is TRBJ1-2; D might be TRBD1 (5 bases). The CDR3 sequence is 13 residues long. V gave up 0 bases and J gave up 7 bases, with 9 bases separating them. The germline V gene encodes CDR1 MNHEY and CDR2 SMNVEV (reference sequence). The CDR3 spells CASSLSGVAGYTF. In DNA form, the CDR3 reads TGTGCCAGCAGTTTATCAGGGGTAGCTGGCTACACCTTC.

About this clone itself: A much larger clone lies one base from this, so it may be a read error. The V call is TRBV28, the J call TRBJ2-1; 7 nucleotides line up with TRBD2. The V and J ends lost 6 bases and 5 bases, in that order; junction bases with no gene match: 31. The V gene's germline CDR1 is MDHEN and CDR2 SYDVKM. The length of the CDR3 is 22 residues. In DNA form, the CDR3 reads TGTGCCAGCAGGTTTCCATCCAGGGTGCGTCGGGGGGTGGGGGGGGAGAACAATGAGCAGTTCTTC. Translated, it gives CASRFPSRVRRGVGGENNEQFF.

For the CDR3, the DNA is TGTGCCAGCACTACGGGTGGGGCCCCGAGTACGCAGTATTTT. Translated: CASTTGGAPSTQYF. The chain employs TRBV28 and TRBJ2-3; D perhaps matches TRBD1 (5 bases). V was pared by 7 bases and J by 8 bases, with 19 bases between. The CDR3 runs 14 residues. Germline CDR1 and CDR2: MDHEN and SYDVKM.

V and J are TRBV11-3 and TRBJ1-1, with 8 bases fitting TRBD1. The CDR3 runs 12 residues. Germline CDR1 and CDR2: SGHNT and YENEEA. The CDR3 is CWAQGACAEAFF. The CDR3 bases are TGTTGGGCTCAGGGGGCCTGCGCTGAAGCTTTCTTT.

This chain uses TRBV5-8 with TRBJ2-3, with TRBD2 identical over 10 bases. The CDR3 contains 16 residues. Germline V gene data show CDR1 as SGHTS and CDR2 as YDEGEE. The V segment lost 0 bases and the J segment 3 bases; nucleotides outside the gene matches: 4. CDR3 region: CASSLGTSGLTDTQYF. For the CDR3, the DNA is TGTGCCAGCAGCTTGGGGACTAGCGGACTTACAGATACGCAGTATTTT.

Remarks on this clone: A read error may produce the germline difference seen at one junction end. The V and J genes are TRBV2 and TRBJ2-2; the match to TRBD2 covers 9 bases. The CDR3 runs 15 residues. Germline V gene data show CDR1 as SNHLY and CDR2 as FYNNEI. In DNA, the CDR3 is TGTGCAAGCATGTCCAGCGGGGGGTTCACCGGGGAGCTGTTTTTT. Translating gives CASMSSGGFTGELFF.

This clone has ten or more counts. The V gene is TRBV30, the J gene TRBJ2-7, with D perhaps TRBD2 (6 bases). Per germline, CDR1 GTSNPN and CDR2 SVGIG (reference sequence). The V gene lost 2 bases and the J gene lost 7 bases, with 18 bases spanning the gap. This CDR3 has 14 amino acids. The DNA of the CDR3 is TGTGCCTGGAGTACCGGGCGGGGCGGTAGGGAGCAGTACTTC. It translates to CAWSTGRGGREQYF. Full variable domain (missing parts from reference TRBV30 and TRBJ2-7): SQTIHQWPATLVQPVGSPLSLECTVEGTSNPNLYWYRQAAGRGLQLLFYSVGIGQISSEVPQNLSASRPQDRQFILSSKKLLLSDSGFYLCAWSTGRGGREQYFGPGTRLTVT.

The chain links TRBV28 to TRBJ2-7; 9 nucleotides agree with TRBD1. Germline trimming cut 3 bases from V and 2 bases from J; bases unmatched to any gene: 14. The germline gives CDR1 MDHEN, CDR2 SYDVKM. This CDR3 comprises 18 residues. The CDR3 nucleotides are TGTGCCAGCAGTTTCTTGGACAGGGGCTCCATCCGGACCTACGAGCAGTACTTC. Its protein is CASSFLDRGSIRTYEQYF.